This TCR beta chain is drawn from a study of spatial heterogeneity in lung cancer. The V gene end was trimmed by 3 bases and the J gene end by 9 bases; junction bases not matched to a gene: 13. Germline loops: CDR1 LNHDA, CDR2 SQIVND (reference sequence). The CDR3 runs to 16 residues. Sample time point: blood at routine non-recurrence follow-up after resection. TCRdb ran MiXCR on the 5' RACE reads and lists one entry per CDR3 protein. The table records 100,000 to 120,000 distinct CDR3 sequences, roughly 10% of them present only once. The input for sequencing was PBMCs, taken at follow-up. The V and J genes are TRBV19 and TRBJ1-5; the match to TRBD1 covers 8 bases. The sequence derives from a female donor with early-stage non-small cell lung cancer. CDR3 sequence: CASSIWGLTGDRPQHF. In nucleotides, the CDR3 is TGTGCCAGTAGTATTTGGGGACTGACAGGGGATCGGCCCCAGCATTTT.